This TCR beta chain originates from a study of T cells after yellow fever vaccination. Study-level information: It was SMART-Seq v4 Ultra Low Input that prepared the fractions with low cell numbers.

The CDR3 extends over 15 amino acids. V shed 4 bases and J shed 4 bases, with 16 bases lying between them. Germline CDR1 reads PRHDT; CDR2 reads FYEKMQ (reference sequence). TCRdb reprocessed the 5' RACE reads with MiXCR, giving one entry per CDR3 protein. The sample gives about 85,000 distinct CDR3 sequences, roughly 15% of which show up once; around 23% is in the top ten. The TCR comes from a man aged 18-30 years who received the YFV17D yellow fever vaccine. The chain couples TRBV13 to TRBJ2-5; D is uncertain. Sequencing was performed on CD8+ T cells not binding an NS4B(214-222) dextramer, sorted from PBMCs, taken less than 25 days after the first yellow fever vaccination. CDR3: CASSWAKSLVETQYF. The CDR3 nucleotides read TGTGCCAGCAGCTGGGCCAAGAGTCTGGTAGAGACCCAGTACTTC.